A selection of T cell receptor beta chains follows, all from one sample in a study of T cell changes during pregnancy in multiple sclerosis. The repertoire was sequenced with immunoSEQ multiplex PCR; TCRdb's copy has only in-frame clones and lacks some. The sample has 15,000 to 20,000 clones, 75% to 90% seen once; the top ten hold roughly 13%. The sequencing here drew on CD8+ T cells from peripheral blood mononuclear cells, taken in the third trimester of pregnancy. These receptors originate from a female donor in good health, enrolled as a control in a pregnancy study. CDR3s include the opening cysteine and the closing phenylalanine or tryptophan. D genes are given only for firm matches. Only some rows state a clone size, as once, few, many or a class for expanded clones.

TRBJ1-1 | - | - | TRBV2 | CASSELRGNTEAFF | TGTGCCAGCAGTGAACTTAGGGGGAACACTGAAGCTTTCTTT
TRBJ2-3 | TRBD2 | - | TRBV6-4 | CASSGGGVTDTQYF | TGTGCCAGCAGTGGCGGGGGGGTCACAGATACGCAGTATTTT
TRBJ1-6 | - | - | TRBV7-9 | CASSAGGGTPLHF | TGTGCCAGCAGCGCGGGAGGTGGGACACCCCTCCACTTT
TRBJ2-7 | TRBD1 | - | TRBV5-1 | CASSLETGTAYEQYF | TGCGCCAGCAGCTTGGAAACCGGGACAGCCTACGAGCAGTACTTC
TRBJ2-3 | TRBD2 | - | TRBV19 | CASSMVREITDTQYF | TGTGCCAGTAGTATGGTGCGGGAGATCACAGATACGCAGTATTTT
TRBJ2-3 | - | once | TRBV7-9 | CASSPPGLLGPDTQYF | TGTGCCAGCAGCCCCCCGGGACTCCTGGGGCCAGATACGCAGTATTTT
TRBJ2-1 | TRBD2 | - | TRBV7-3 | CASSPIAGRGNEQFF | TGTGCCAGCAGCCCTATAGCGGGGAGGGGGAATGAGCAGTTCTTC
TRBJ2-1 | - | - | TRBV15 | CATKGGGRSEQFF | TGTGCCACCAAAGGGGGGGGCCGGAGTGAGCAGTTCTTC
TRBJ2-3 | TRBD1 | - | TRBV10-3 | CAISELGTGSTDTQYF | TGTGCCATCAGTGAGTTAGGGACAGGTAGCACAGATACGCAGTATTTT
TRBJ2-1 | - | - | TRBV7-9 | CASSLGPAGQFF | TGTGCCAGCAGCTTAGGACCCGCGGGGCAGTTCTTC
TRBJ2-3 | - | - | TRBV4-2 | CASSPFGSTDTQYF | TGTGCCAGCAGCCCCTTCGGGAGCACAGATACGCAGTATTTT
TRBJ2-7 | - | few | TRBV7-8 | CASSSMGGKFYEQYF | TGTGCCAGCAGTTCCATGGGGGGAAAGTTCTACGAGCAGTACTTC
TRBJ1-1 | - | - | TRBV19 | CASSIDWEKGVGTEAFF | TGTGCCAGTAGTATCGATTGGGAGAAGGGGGTAGGGACTGAAGCTTTCTTT
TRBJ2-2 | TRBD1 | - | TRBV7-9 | CASRQGLTGELFF | TGTGCCAGTAGACAGGGGTTGACCGGGGAGCTGTTTTTT
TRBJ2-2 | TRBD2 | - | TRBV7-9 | CASSSKLGGGAHTGELFF | TGTGCCAGCAGCTCGAAACTCGGCGGGGGGGCGCACACCGGGGAGCTGTTTTTT
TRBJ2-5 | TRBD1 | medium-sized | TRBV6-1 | CASSGFRGLRETQYF | TGTGCCAGCAGTGGATTCAGGGGGTTGAGGGAGACCCAGTACTTC
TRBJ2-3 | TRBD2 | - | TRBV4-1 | CASSQTSGVADTQYF | TGCGCCAGCAGCCAGACTAGCGGGGTTGCAGATACGCAGTATTTT
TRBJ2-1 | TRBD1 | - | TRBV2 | CASSERDRTYNEQFF | TGTGCCAGCAGTGAACGGGACAGAACTTACAATGAGCAGTTCTTC
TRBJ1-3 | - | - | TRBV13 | CASSSGGNTIYF | TGTGCCAGCAGCTCCGGTGGAAACACCATATATTTT